This TCR beta chain was sequenced in a study of blood T cells in healthy people across ages. Through a sample-barcoded 5' primer and a J-beta primer mix, a second PCR was run for roughly 6 to 12 cycles. TCRdb recomputed calls from the 5' RACE reads with MiXCR, one row per CDR3 protein. The sample carries 980,000 or so distinct CDR3 sequences, roughly 48% recorded once. The CDR3 extends over 19 amino acids. Germline V gene data show CDR1 as SGHKS and CDR2 as YYEKEE (reference sequence). Trimming at V came to 0 bases and at J to 0 bases, leaving 7 bases not matched to a gene. The sequenced sample consisted of blood. The chain is built from TRBV5-5 and TRBJ2-6; TRBD1 agrees at 9 bases. This sequence originates from a man aged 30-40 years in good health. The CDR3 nucleotides are TGTGCCAGCAGCTTGGATAGTGGGACAGGGAGCTCTGGGGCCAACGTCCTGACTTTC. It encodes CASSLDSGTGSSGANVLTF.